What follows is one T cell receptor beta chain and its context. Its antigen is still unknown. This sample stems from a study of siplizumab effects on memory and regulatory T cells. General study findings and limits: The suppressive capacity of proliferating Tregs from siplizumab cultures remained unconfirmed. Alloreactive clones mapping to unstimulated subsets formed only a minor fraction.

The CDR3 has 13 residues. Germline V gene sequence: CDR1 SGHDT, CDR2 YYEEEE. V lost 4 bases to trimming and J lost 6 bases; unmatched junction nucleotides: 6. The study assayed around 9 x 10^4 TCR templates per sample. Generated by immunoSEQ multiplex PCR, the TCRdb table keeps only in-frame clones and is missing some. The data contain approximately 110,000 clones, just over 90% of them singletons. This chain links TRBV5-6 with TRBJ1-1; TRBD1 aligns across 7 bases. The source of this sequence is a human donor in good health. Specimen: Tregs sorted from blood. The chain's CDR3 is CASSRQGLPEAFF. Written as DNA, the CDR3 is TGTGCCAGCAGCCGACAGGGTCTACCTGAAGCTTTCTTT.